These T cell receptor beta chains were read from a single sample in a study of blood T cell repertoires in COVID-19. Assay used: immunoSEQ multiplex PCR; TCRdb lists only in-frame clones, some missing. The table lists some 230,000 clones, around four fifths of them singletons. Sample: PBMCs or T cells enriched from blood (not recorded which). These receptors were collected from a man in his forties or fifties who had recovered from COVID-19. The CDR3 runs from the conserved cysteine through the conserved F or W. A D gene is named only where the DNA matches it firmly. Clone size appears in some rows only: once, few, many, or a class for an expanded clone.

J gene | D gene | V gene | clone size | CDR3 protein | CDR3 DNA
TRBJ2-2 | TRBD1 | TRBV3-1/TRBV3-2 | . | CASSQLGTGRAKGELFF | TGTGCCAGCAGCCAATTAGGGACAGGCAGGGCGAAGGGGGAGCTGTTTTTT
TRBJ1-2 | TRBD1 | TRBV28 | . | CATRDRERAGYTF | TGTGCCACGAGGGACAGGGAAAGAGCTGGCTACACCTTC
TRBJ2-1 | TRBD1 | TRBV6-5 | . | CASSYLQGGSEQFF | TGTGCCAGCAGTTACCTACAGGGGGGAAGTGAGCAGTTCTTC
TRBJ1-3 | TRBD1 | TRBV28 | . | CASSRKDRYSGNTIYF | TGTGCCAGCAGTCGAAAGGACAGGTACTCTGGAAACACCATATATTTT
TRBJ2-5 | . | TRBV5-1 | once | CASSPLSGSQETQYF | TGCGCCAGCAGCCCGCTTTCAGGCTCCCAAGAGACCCAGTACTTC
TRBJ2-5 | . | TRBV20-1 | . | CSAREETQYF | TGCAGTGCTAGGGAGGAGACCCAGTACTTC
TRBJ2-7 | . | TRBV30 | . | CAWKGIGAYEQYF | TGTGCCTGGAAGGGGATTGGGGCCTACGAGCAGTACTTC
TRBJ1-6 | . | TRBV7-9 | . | CASSLGLTDSPLHF | TGTGCCAGCAGCTTAGGACTGACTGATTCACCCCTCCACTTT
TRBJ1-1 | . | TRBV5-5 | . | CASSPEAMNTEAFF | TGTGCCAGCAGCCCTGAGGCCATGAACACTGAAGCTTTCTTT
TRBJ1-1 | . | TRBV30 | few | CAWSAIGGYTEAFF | TGTGCCTGGAGTGCTATAGGGGGTTACACTGAAGCTTTCTTT
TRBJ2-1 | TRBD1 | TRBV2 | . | CATQGASYNEQFF | TGTGCCACTCAGGGGGCTTCATACAATGAGCAGTTCTTC
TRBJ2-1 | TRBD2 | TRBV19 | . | CASSILAGNNEQFF | TGTGCCAGTAGTATCCTAGCGGGAAACAATGAGCAGTTCTTC
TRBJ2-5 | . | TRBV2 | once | CASSGGSRWLAQYF | TGTGCCAGCAGTGGCGGCAGCCGATGGTTAGCCCAGTACTTC
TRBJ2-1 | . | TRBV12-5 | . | CASGFEIRGGQFF | TGTGCTAGTGGTTTTGAAATCAGGGGCGGGCAGTTCTTC
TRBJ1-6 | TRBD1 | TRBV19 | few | CASRQGGRNSPLHF | TGTGCCAGTAGACAGGGGGGGCGGAATTCACCCCTCCACTTT
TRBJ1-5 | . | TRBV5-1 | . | CASSSGHSNQPQHF | TGCGCCAGCAGCTCGGGACATAGCAATCAGCCCCAGCATTTT
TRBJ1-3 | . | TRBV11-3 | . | CASSNDSPGSGNTIYF | TGTGCCAGCAGCAACGACAGCCCTGGCTCTGGAAACACCATATATTTT
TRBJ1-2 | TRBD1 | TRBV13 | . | CASRDRFISYGYTF | TGTGCCAGCAGGGACAGGTTCATATCCTACGGCTACACCTTC
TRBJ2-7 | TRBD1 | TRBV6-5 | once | CASSRQGNSYEQYF | TGTGCCAGCAGCAGACAGGGGAACAGCTACGAGCAGTACTTC
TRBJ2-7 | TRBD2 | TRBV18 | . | CASSPFTSGTSGTRDLEQYF | TGTGCCAGCTCACCGTTTACGTCCGGGACTAGCGGGACCCGGGATCTCGAGCAGTACTTC
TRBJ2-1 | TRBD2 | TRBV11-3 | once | CASSLEGLASEQFF | TGTGCCAGCAGCTTAGAGGGACTAGCCAGTGAGCAGTTCTTC
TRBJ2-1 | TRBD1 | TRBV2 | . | CASSADRGRVNEQFF | TGTGCCAGCAGTGCCGACAGGGGGCGAGTCAATGAGCAGTTCTTC
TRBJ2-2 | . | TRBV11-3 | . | CASSPVTGELFF | TGTGCCAGCAGCCCGGTCACCGGGGAGCTGTTTTTT
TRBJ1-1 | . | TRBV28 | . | CASSPGSRAEAFF | TGTGCCAGCAGTCCGGGGAGTAGGGCTGAAGCTTTCTTT
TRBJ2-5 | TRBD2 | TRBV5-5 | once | CASSLQGLAGGGETQYF | TGTGCCAGCAGCCTCCAAGGACTAGCGGGAGGGGGGGAGACCCAGTACTTC
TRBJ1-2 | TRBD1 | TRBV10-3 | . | CAIEEGAGNYGYTF | TGTGCCATCGAAGAGGGGGCAGGGAACTATGGCTACACCTTC
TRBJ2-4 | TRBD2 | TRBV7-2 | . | CASSLKRGGLAKNIQYF | TGTGCCAGCAGCTTAAAGCGGGGGGGCCTCGCCAAAAACATTCAGTACTTC
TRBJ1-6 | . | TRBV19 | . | CASSPTGQFSIRNSPLHF | TGTGCCAGTAGTCCTACCGGACAGTTCTCAATCAGGAATTCACCCCTCCACTTT
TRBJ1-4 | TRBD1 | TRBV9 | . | CASSPTGTGGEKLFF | TGTGCCAGCAGCCCTACCGGGACAGGGGGTGAAAAACTGTTTTTT
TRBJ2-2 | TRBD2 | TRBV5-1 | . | CASSLAGLNTGELFF | TGCGCCAGCAGTTTAGCGGGACTGAACACCGGGGAGCTGTTTTTT
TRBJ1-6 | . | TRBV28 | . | CATSAGVSPLHF | TGTGCCACCAGCGCAGGGGTTTCACCCCTCCACTTT
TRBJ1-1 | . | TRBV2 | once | CAGGRANTEAFF | TGTGCCGGAGGACGGGCGAACACTGAAGCTTTCTTT
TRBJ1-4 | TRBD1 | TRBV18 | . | CASSPRDRNVKLFF | TGTGCCAGCTCACCAAGGGACAGGAATGTGAAACTGTTTTTT